This is a list of T cell receptor beta chains from one sample in a study of T cell changes during pregnancy in multiple sclerosis. Some clones are missing from TCRdb's copy, which holds only in-frame ones; the method was immunoSEQ multiplex PCR. The sample yields about 51,000 clones, 85% to 95% seen once. This sample comprised CD4+ T cells from peripheral blood mononuclear cells, obtained in the second trimester of pregnancy. The receptors come from a female donor with multiple sclerosis, enrolled in a pregnancy study. Both conserved end residues are part of each CDR3. The D gene is left open where the match is weak. Size is omitted from some rows. Given values are once, few, many or a class for expanded clones.

j_call clone_size d_call v_call cdr3_length cdr3_aa cdr3_nt
TRBJ2-4 - TRBD1 TRBV6-5 14 CASSPTGTKNIQYF TGTGCCAGCAGTCCGACAGGGACCAAAAACATTCAGTACTTC
TRBJ2-7 - - TRBV7-2 16 CASSLAQSRRAYEQYF TGTGCCAGCAGCTTAGCGCAGTCAAGACGGGCCTACGAGCAGTACTTC
TRBJ2-3 once - TRBV6-1 17 CASSETAWTPLADTQYF TGTGCCAGCAGTGAAACGGCCTGGACTCCACTGGCAGATACGCAGTATTTT
TRBJ2-7 - - TRBV9 14 CASSVEGLAHEQYF TGTGCCAGCAGCGTAGAGGGGCTTGCCCACGAGCAGTACTTC
TRBJ2-7 - TRBD1 TRBV18 14 CASSRDSQIYEQYF TGTGCCAGCTCACGGGACAGCCAGATCTACGAGCAGTACTTC
TRBJ2-2 - - TRBV10-3 15 CAISEGRGTTGELFF TGTGCCATCAGTGAGGGGAGGGGGACCACCGGGGAGCTGTTTTTT
TRBJ1-1 - - TRBV19 17 CASSIVEGRGKNTEAFF TGTGCCAGTAGTATAGTGGAGGGGCGGGGGAAGAACACTGAAGCTTTCTTT
TRBJ2-2 - TRBD1 TRBV4-1 16 CASTTRQGTNTGELFF TGCGCCAGCACTACCCGACAGGGGACTAACACCGGGGAGCTGTTTTTT
TRBJ1-1 - TRBD1 TRBV7-9 15 CASSAQGGGHTEAFF TGTGCCAGCAGCGCCCAAGGGGGCGGGCACACTGAAGCTTTCTTT
TRBJ1-1 - - TRBV25-1 13 CASMRQFGPEAFF TGTGCCAGCATGCGACAGTTCGGTCCTGAAGCTTTCTTT
TRBJ2-2 - TRBD2 TRBV27 18 CASTESGVAGGVTGELFF TGTGCCAGCACAGAATCCGGGGTAGCGGGGGGGGTTACCGGGGAGCTGTTTTTT
TRBJ1-6 - TRBD1 TRBV11-1 15 CASSPRQGAHSPLHF TGTGCCAGCAGCCCACGACAGGGGGCCCATTCACCCCTCCACTTT
TRBJ2-1 - - TRBV9 15 CASSVGQGGYNEQFF TGTGCCAGCAGCGTAGGTCAGGGTGGGTACAATGAGCAGTTCTTC
TRBJ1-6 few - TRBV11-3 17 CASSLRTRRGYNSPLHF TGTGCCAGCAGCTTACGGACTAGGAGGGGTTATAATTCACCCCTCCACTTT
TRBJ2-6 - TRBD1 TRBV5-1 17 CASREGTGASGANVLTF TGCGCCAGCAGAGAAGGGACAGGGGCGTCTGGGGCCAACGTCCTGACTTTC
TRBJ2-7 - - TRBV28 16 CASSLRPRTRPYEQYF TGTGCCAGCAGTTTACGTCCGCGGACAAGACCCTACGAGCAGTACTTC
TRBJ2-5 - - TRBV7-7 13 CASSLDPRETQYF TGTGCCAGCAGCTTAGATCCGAGAGAGACCCAGTACTTC
TRBJ1-2 - - TRBV4-2 15 CASSPYRNFNYGYTF TGTGCCAGCAGCCCATACAGGAATTTCAACTATGGCTACACCTTC
TRBJ2-5 - - TRBV5-1 14 CASSFRVAQETQYF TGCGCCAGCAGCTTCCGGGTTGCTCAAGAGACCCAGTACTTC
TRBJ2-2 - - TRBV2 15 CASSEGQRNTGELFF TGTGCCAGCAGTGAAGGACAGAGGAACACCGGGGAGCTGTTTTTT
TRBJ2-7 - TRBD2 TRBV7-9 15 CASSPAGGRRYEQYF TGTGCCAGCAGCCCAGCGGGGGGGAGGCGATACGAGCAGTACTTC
TRBJ1-1 - TRBD1 TRBV9 14 CASSIGQGDTEAFF TGTGCCAGCAGCATTGGACAGGGGGACACTGAAGCTTTCTTT
TRBJ1-5 - TRBD1 TRBV2 15 CATIALDREFKPQHF TGTGCCACCATTGCTTTGGACAGGGAATTTAAGCCCCAGCATTTT
TRBJ2-3 - TRBD2 TRBV6-4 18 CASSDSSGTSGARDTQYF TGTGCCAGCAGTGACTCTTCCGGGACTAGCGGGGCCCGAGATACGCAGTATTTT
TRBJ2-5 - TRBD1 TRBV7-2 15 CASSLDRGVGEAQYF TGTGCCAGCAGCTTGGACAGGGGGGTAGGAGAGGCCCAGTACTTC
TRBJ2-5 - - TRBV25-1 14 CASSALGGQETQYF TGTGCCAGCAGTGCGTTAGGGGGTCAAGAGACCCAGTACTTC
TRBJ1-5 once - TRBV5-6 15 CASSFKRTSNQPQHF TGTGCCAGCAGCTTTAAGAGGACAAGCAATCAGCCCCAGCATTTT
TRBJ2-5 - TRBD2 TRBV7-2 17 CASSLTSGGGLGETQYF TGTGCCAGCAGCTTAACTAGCGGGGGCGGGTTGGGAGAGACCCAGTACTTC
TRBJ2-5 - - TRBV7-2 16 CASSFQPPGFQETQYF TGTGCCAGCAGCTTTCAACCCCCAGGGTTCCAAGAGACCCAGTACTTC
TRBJ1-6 - TRBD1 TRBV30 15 CAWSVRTGKNSPLHF TGTGCCTGGAGTGTTAGGACAGGGAAAAATTCACCCCTCCACTTT
TRBJ1-6 - - TRBV12-5 14 CASGLMATNSPLHF TGTGCTAGTGGTTTAATGGCAACAAATTCACCCCTCCACTTT
TRBJ1-1 - - TRBV5-1 13 CASSSGGLTEAFF TGCGCCAGCAGCTCCGGGGGGTTAACTGAAGCTTTCTTT
TRBJ2-3 - TRBD2 TRBV7-9 15 CASRGSGGITDTQYF TGTGCCAGCAGGGGTAGCGGGGGGATCACAGATACGCAGTATTTT
TRBJ1-2 - TRBD1 TRBV6-5 16 CASSLRGTAPSNGYTF TGTGCCAGCAGTTTACGGGGGACAGCCCCTTCCAATGGCTACACCTTC
TRBJ2-7 once TRBD1 TRBV5-1 13 CASSPTGGYEQYF TGCGCCAGCAGCCCGACAGGGGGCTACGAGCAGTACTTC
TRBJ2-5 - TRBD2 TRBV2 15 CASSLGTAGGRTQYF TGTGCCAGCAGTCTAGGGACCGCGGGAGGTCGGACCCAGTACTTC
TRBJ1-2 - - TRBV30 10 CAWVGEGYTF TGTGCCTGGGTTGGAGAGGGCTACACCTTC